This T cell receptor beta chain derives from a study of identical twins. MiXCR, applied by TCRdb to the 5' RACE reads, yields one record per CDR3 protein. Of 300,000 to 400,000 distinct CDR3 sequences listed, 9% to 15% were seen once; the top ten hold just over 7%. The same data also went into a second study, on yellow fever vaccine responses in identical twins.

Sequencing was performed on CD8+ T cells sorted from blood. The sequence derives from a woman in her late teens or twenties in good health.

The CDR3 is CASSVGWGRTEAFF. CDR3 DNA sequence: TGCGCCAGCAGTGTGGGGTGGGGTAGGACTGAAGCTTTCTTT. The rearrangement joins TRBV10-2 to TRBJ1-1; D not resolved. Germline CDR1 reads WSHSY; CDR2 reads SAAADI. This CDR3 region has 14 residues. Trimming pared 4 bases from V and 5 bases from J, leaving 14 bases between.